The 3 T cell receptor beta chains in this list originate from one sample, sequenced in a study of T cell clonality in common variable immunodeficiency. The study, taken as a whole, reports: Common variable immunodeficiency TCR beta sequences reportedly had fewer deletions and N-nucleotide insertions.

Their antigen targets remain unknown. Here immunoSEQ multiplex PCR was the method, and the copy in TCRdb shows in-frame clones only, minus some. In total the sample includes around 16,000 clones, none of them seen once. The source material was peripheral blood mononuclear cells. These receptors came from a human donor with common variable immunodeficiency.

As concerns this clone: Read data end 3 residues before the CDR3 end; the end is taken from the germline J gene. The V and J genes are TRBV19 and TRBJ1-2; TRBD1 agrees at 10 bases. Looked up from germline, CDR1 is LNHDA and CDR2 is SQIVND (reference sequence). The junction had 13 bases not matched to a gene; V was cut back by 8 bases and J by 4 bases. The CDR3 has 16 residues. The sequenced CDR3 bases are TGTGCCAGTCACCCCGCCGGGCGGACAGGGGGCTATGGC. It translates to CASHPAGRTGGYG. Given in full, the CDR3 is CASHPAGRTGGYGYTF.

In the case of this clone: From the germline J gene comes the end of the CDR3, since the read stops 3 residues before it. The gene calls are TRBV7-6 and TRBJ1-2, with D tentatively TRBD1 (5 bases). Germline CDR1 reads SGHVS; CDR2 reads FNYEAQ. The CDR3 runs 13 residues. The CDR3 sequence: CASSLGLRGDYTF. CDR3 DNA (partial): TGTGCCAGCAGCTTAGGGCTTCGGGGGGAC.

Worth noting for this clone: The read halts 3 residues ahead of the CDR3 end, with the missing end drawn from the germline J gene. The rearrangement uses TRBV7-2 and TRBJ1-3; D unclear. The length of the CDR3 is 13 residues. Trimming pared 5 bases from V and 4 bases from J, leaving 9 bases between. CDR1 SGHTA and CDR2 FQGNSA come from the germline V gene. The CDR3 is CASSPRGGNTIYF. The CDR3 bases that were read are TGTGCCAGCAGCCCGCGCGGGGGAAACACC.